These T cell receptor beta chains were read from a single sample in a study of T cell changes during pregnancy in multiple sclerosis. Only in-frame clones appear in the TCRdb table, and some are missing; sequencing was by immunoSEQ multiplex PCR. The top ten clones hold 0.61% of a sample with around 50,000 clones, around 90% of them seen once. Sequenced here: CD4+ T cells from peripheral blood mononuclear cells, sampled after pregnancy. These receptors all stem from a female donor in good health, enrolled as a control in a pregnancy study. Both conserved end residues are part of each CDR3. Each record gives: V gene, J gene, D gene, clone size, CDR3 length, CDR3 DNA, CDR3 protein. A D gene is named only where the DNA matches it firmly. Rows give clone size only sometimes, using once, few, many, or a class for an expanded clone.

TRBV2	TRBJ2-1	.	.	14	TGTGCCAGCAGTGATACTAGGACTTTCAATGAGCAGTTCTTC	CASSDTRTFNEQFF
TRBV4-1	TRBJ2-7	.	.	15	TGCGCCAGCAGCCAAGATTCGGCAGGCTCCTACGAGCAGTACTTC	CASSQDSAGSYEQYF
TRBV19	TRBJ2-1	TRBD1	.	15	TGTGCCAGTAGTATTTGGGACAGGGGCAAGAATGAGCAGTTCTTC	CASSIWDRGKNEQFF
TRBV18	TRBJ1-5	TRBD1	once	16	TGTGCCAGCTCACCACCCACAGGGGGAAGCAATCAGCCCCAGCATTTT	CASSPPTGGSNQPQHF
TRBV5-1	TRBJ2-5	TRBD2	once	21	TGCGCCATCCCACCCGACGAGCGGGGGGGCCGGGCCCGCTGTGGTAGCGAGACCCAGTACTTC	CAIPPDERGGRARCGSETQYF
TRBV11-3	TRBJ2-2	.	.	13	TGTGCCAGCAGGGGGGGTGGGGCCGGGGAGCTGTTTTTT	CASRGGGAGELFF
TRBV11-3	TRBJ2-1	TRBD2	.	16	TGTGCCAGCAGCTTAGTCCTAGCGGGAGTTCACAATGAGCAGTTCTTC	CASSLVLAGVHNEQFF
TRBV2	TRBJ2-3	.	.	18	TGTGCCAGCAGTGAAGGTCCACCCGAAGGGAGTAGTGGCGATACGCAGTATTTT	CASSEGPPEGSSGDTQYF
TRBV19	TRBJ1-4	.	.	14	TGTGCCAGTAGTCCCGCGGACATTAATGAAAAACTGTTTTTT	CASSPADINEKLFF
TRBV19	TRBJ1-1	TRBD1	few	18	TGTGCCAGTAGTATAGACATCCACAGGGGACTGATGAACACTGAAGCTTTCTTT	CASSIDIHRGLMNTEAFF
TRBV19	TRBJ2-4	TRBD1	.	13	TGTGCCAGTAGTAGACAGGGGGGAAACATTCAGTACTTC	CASSRQGGNIQYF
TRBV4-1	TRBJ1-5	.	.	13	TGCGCCAGCAGCCAAGAGGGAGGACAACAGAGGCATTTT	CASSQEGGQQRHF
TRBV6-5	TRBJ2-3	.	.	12	TGCGCCAGCGGCGGGATCCCAGATACGCAGTATTTT	CASGGIPDTQYF
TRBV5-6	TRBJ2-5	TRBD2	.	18	TGTGCCAGCAGCTTGGTCACCGCGACTAGCGGGGGGACGGAGACCCAGTACTTC	CASSLVTATSGGTETQYF